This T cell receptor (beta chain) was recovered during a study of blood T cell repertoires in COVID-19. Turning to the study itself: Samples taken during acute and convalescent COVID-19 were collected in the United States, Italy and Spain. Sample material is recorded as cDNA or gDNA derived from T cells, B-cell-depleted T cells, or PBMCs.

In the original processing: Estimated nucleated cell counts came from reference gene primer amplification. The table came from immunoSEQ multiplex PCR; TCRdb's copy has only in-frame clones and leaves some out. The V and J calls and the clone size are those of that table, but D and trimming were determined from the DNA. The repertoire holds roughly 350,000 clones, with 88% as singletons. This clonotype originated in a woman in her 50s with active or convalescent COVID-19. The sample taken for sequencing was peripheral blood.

CDR3 nucleotide sequence: TGTGCCAGTAGTATCCAGGCGGGAGTCGCCACCAATGAGCAGTTCTTC. It specifies CASSIQAGVATNEQFF. This sequence joins TRBV19 and TRBJ2-1; the match to TRBD2 covers 7 bases. Losses at the gene ends were 3 bases for V and 6 bases for J; bases not matched to a gene: 11. Per germline, CDR1 LNHDA and CDR2 SQIVND (reference sequence). The CDR3 contains 16 residues.